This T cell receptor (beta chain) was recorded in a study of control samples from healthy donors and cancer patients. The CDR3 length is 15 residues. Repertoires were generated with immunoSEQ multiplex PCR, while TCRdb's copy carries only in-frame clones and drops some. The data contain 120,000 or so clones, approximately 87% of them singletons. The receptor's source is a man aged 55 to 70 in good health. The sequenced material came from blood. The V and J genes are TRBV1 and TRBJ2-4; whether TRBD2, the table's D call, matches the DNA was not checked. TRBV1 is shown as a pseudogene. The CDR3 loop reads CTSSPGAGGLDGCYF. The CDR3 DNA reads TGCACCAGCAGCCCAGGAGCGGGGGGGCTGGATGGCTGTTACTTC.